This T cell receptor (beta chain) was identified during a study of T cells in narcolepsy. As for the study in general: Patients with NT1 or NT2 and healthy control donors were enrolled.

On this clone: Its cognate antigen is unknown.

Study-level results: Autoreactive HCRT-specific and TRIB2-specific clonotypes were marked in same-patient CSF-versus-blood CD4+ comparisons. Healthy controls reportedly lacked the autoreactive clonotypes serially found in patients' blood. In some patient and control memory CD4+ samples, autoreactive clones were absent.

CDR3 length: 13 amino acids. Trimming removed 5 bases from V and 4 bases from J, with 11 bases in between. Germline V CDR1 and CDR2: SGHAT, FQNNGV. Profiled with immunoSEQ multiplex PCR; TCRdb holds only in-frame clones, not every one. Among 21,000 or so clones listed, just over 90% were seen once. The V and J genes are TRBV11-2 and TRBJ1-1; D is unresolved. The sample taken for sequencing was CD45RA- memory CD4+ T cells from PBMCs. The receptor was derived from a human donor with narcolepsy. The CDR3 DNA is TGTGCCAGCAGCCCCAACGATGTCACTGAAGCTTTCTTT. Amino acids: CASSPNDVTEAFF.